Listed here are 20 T cell receptor beta chains from one sample, sequenced in a study of beta chain features in type 1 diabetes. Isolated RNA was reverse transcribed in full, so expressed TCRB transcripts were sequenced. Libraries were prepared by immunoSEQ multiplex PCR; TCRdb keeps only in-frame clonotypes and omits some of them. The top ten hold under 0.035% of the sample, which has hundreds of thousands of clones, about 9.3% seen once. The sequencing sample was made of naive CD4+ T cells from blood. These TCRs come from a woman aged 18-30 years in good health.

The V gene is TRBV9, the J gene TRBJ1-1; 10 bases are shared with TRBD1. J gave up 0 bases and V 4 bases, and 3 bases lay outside the gene matches. Germline-derived CDR1 and CDR2 are SGDLS and YYNGEE. The length of the CDR3 is 15 residues. The CDR3 DNA is TGTGCCAGCAGCCGACAGGGGGCTGTGAACACTGAAGCTTTCTTT. Its protein is CASSRQGAVNTEAFF. The variable domain in full, with the rest retrieved from reference TRBV9 and TRBJ1-1, is DSGVTQTPKHLITATGQRVTLRCSPRSGDLSVYWYQQSLDQGLQFLIQYYNGEERAKGNILERFSAQQFPDLHSELNLSSLELGDSALYFCASSRQGAVNTEAFFGQGTRLTVV.

The CDR3 nucleotides read TGTGCCAGCAGCGTAGCCGCTTGGGGCGATGAGCAGTTCTTC. It codes for CASSVAAWGDEQFF. This rearrangement joins TRBV9 to TRBJ2-1; possibly TRBD1 for D (5 bases). The germline CDR1 and CDR2 sequences are SGDLS and YYNGEE. The ends were cut back, 0 bases at V and 8 bases at J, with 12 bases in the middle. CDR3 length equals 14 residues.

The genes are TRBV15 and TRBJ2-1; 7 bases fit TRBD2. The trim removed 1 base at V and 5 bases at J, leaving 5 bases unmatched. CDR1 and CDR2 (germline): LNHNV, YYDKDF (reference sequence). The CDR3 spans 15 residues. CDR3 bases: TGTGCCACCAGCAGAGGACTAGCCTCAAACAATGAGCAGTTCTTC. Protein: CATSRGLASNNEQFF.

This clone has only a few counts. The genes are TRBV9 and TRBJ2-7; 7 nucleotides agree with TRBD1. Germline loops: CDR1 SGDLS, CDR2 YYNGEE. This CDR3 has 13 amino acids. The J segment lost 3 bases and the V segment lost 4 bases, leaving 4 bases of the junction unmatched. As DNA, the CDR3 is TGTGCCAGCAGCCGGACAGGAGTCTACGAGCAGTACTTC. This gives the protein CASSRTGVYEQYF.

This clone has just a few counts. The V call is TRBV7-6, the J call TRBJ1-1; the D gene is possibly TRBD1 (6 bases). Trimming cost V 9 bases and J 1 base, with 18 bases left between them. CDR1 SGHVS and CDR2 FNYEAQ come from the germline V gene. The CDR3 has 15 amino acids. The CDR3 reads CARQGPDRSNTEAFF. In DNA, the CDR3 is TGTGCCAGACAGGGCCCCGACCGATCGAACACTGAAGCTTTCTTT.

J is TRBJ1-6 and V is TRBV5-4, with D tentatively TRBD1 (6 bases). The germline gives CDR1 SGHNT, CDR2 YYREEE (reference sequence). This CDR3 contains 15 residues. V was trimmed by 0 bases and J by 12 bases, leaving 16 bases between them. The CDR3 nucleotides are TGTGCCAGCAGCTTGGCCGGTGGGGGCCTTGGACCCCTCCACTTT. It codes for CASSLAGGGLGPLHF.

In its sample, this clone was seen a few times. The rearrangement joins TRBV5-1 to TRBJ1-5; 7 bases agree with TRBD1. Germline lookup yields CDR1 SGHRS and CDR2 YFSETQ. The CDR3 is 15 amino acids. V shed 0 bases and J 5 bases; nucleotides not matched to a gene: 5. The CDR3 region has the DNA TGCGCCAGCAGCTTGGCCGGGACAGATTATCAGCCCCAGCATTTT. Residues: CASSLAGTDYQPQHF. The full variable domain, with the rest looked up from reference TRBV5-1 and TRBJ1-5, is KAGVTQTPRYLIKTRGQQVTLSCSPISGHRSVSWYQQTPGQGLQFLFEYFSETQRNKGNFPGRFSGRQFSNSRSEMNVSTLELGDSALYLCASSLAGTDYQPQHFGDGTRLSIL.

This clone has a handful of counts. The chain joins TRBV27 to TRBJ2-5, with D possibly being TRBD2 (6 bases). Germline CDR1 MNHEY, CDR2 SMNVEV (reference sequence). This CDR3 has 13 residues. V was clipped by 4 bases and J by 5 bases, with 11 bases between them. CDR3 loop: CASSSARGETQYF. The CDR3 coding sequence is TGTGCCAGCAGTTCAGCCCGGGGGGAGACCCAGTACTTC.

The table lists this clone with a few counts. V usage is TRBV7-8 and J usage is TRBJ2-1; D is possibly TRBD1 (8 bases). The CDR3 consists of 14 residues. V dropped 7 bases and J dropped 5 bases, with 15 bases sitting between them. Germline loops: CDR1 SGHVS, CDR2 FQNEAQ. The CDR3 DNA reads as TGTGCCAGCACTCAGGGGGCGGGAGACAATGAGCAGTTCTTC. This codes for CASTQGAGDNEQFF.

The rearrangement links TRBV7-2 to TRBJ2-3; D might be TRBD2 (6 bases). There are 14 residues in the CDR3. From germline, CDR1 is SGHTA and CDR2 FQGNSA. The ends were cut back, 1 base at V and 8 bases at J, with 13 bases in the middle. The CDR3 is CASSLDGSLSTQYF. In DNA, the CDR3 is TGTGCCAGCAGCTTAGACGGGAGCTTGAGTACGCAGTATTTT.

The chain recombines TRBV7-2 with TRBJ1-5; TRBD1 might be the D (5 bases). The V end lost 5 bases, the J end lost 4 bases, and 15 bases lay between the germline ends. The CDR3 has 15 amino acids. Germline V gene lookup returns CDR1 SGHTA and CDR2 FQGNSA. The CDR3 sequence: CASSRGGGVNQPQHF. CDR3 DNA: TGTGCCAGCAGCCGCGGTGGAGGGGTAAATCAGCCCCAGCATTTT.

This clone has a count of ten or more. This chain joins TRBV29-1 and TRBJ2-7, with D maybe TRBD2 (5 bases). The CDR3 is 12 amino acids. Trimming removed 4 bases from V and 4 bases from J, with 11 bases in between. Germline V gene lookup returns CDR1 SQVTM and CDR2 ANQGSEA. The CDR3 here is CSVASGPYEQYF. The CDR3 coding sequence is TGCAGCGTTGCGAGCGGACCTTACGAGCAGTACTTC.

This chain uses TRBV9 with TRBJ2-1; 11 positions agree with TRBD2. The CDR3 runs 17 residues. Germline V lookup: CDR1 SGDLS, CDR2 YYNGEE. Trimming at V came to 3 bases and at J to 0 bases, leaving 5 bases not matched to a gene. The CDR3 DNA is TGTGCCAGCAGCGCGACTAGCGGGGACCTCTCCTACAATGAGCAGTTCTTC. It encodes CASSATSGDLSYNEQFF.

The CDR3 spells CASSPRSGTGINYGYTF. The CDR3 DNA reads TGTGCCAGCAGTCCGCGATCCGGGACAGGGATTAACTATGGCTACACCTTC. The gene calls are TRBV25-1 and TRBJ1-2; the match to TRBD1 covers 9 bases. Losses at the gene ends were 5 bases for V and 1 base for J; bases not matched to a gene: 11. The CDR3 has 17 amino acids. Per the germline V gene, CDR1 is MGHDK and CDR2 is SYGVNS.

This clone was seen many times. The V call is TRBV30, the J call TRBJ2-1; 8 bases align to TRBD1. This CDR3 has 15 residues. V trimming: 5 bases; J trimming: 4 bases; junction bases outside the gene matches: 10. Germline loops: CDR1 GTSNPN, CDR2 SVGIG (reference sequence). CDR3 bases: TGTGCCTGGGGGCCCGGGACAGGACCTTACAATGAGCAGTTCTTC. Amino acids: CAWGPGTGPYNEQFF.

The chain is built from TRBV5-1 and TRBJ2-1, with 13 bases fitting TRBD2. The V gene end was trimmed by 4 bases and the J gene end by 0 bases; junction bases not matched to a gene: 13. The CDR3 extends over 20 amino acids. Germline CDR1 SGHRS, CDR2 YFSETQ. CDR3 nucleotides: TGCGCCAGCAGCAAGCCGGGACTAGCGGGACTAAACAGCTCCTACAATGAGCAGTTCTTC. Protein: CASSKPGLAGLNSSYNEQFF.

Only a few counts were recorded for this clone. The CDR3 reads CASSLGTGFSSQETQYF. CDR3 bases: TGCGCCAGCAGCTTGGGAACAGGGTTCAGTAGCCAAGAGACCCAGTACTTC. The gene calls are TRBV5-1 and TRBJ2-5; D is possibly TRBD1 (6 bases). CDR3 size: 17 residues. V lost 0 bases, J lost 1 base, and 16 bases lay in between. Per the germline V gene, CDR1 is SGHRS and CDR2 is YFSETQ.

The V and J genes are TRBV5-4 and TRBJ2-7, with 8 bases lining up with TRBD2. This CDR3 comprises 18 residues. The V segment lost 1 base and the J segment 0 bases; nucleotides outside the gene matches: 12. CDR1 and CDR2 (germline): SGHNT, YYREEE (reference sequence). This CDR3 reads CASSLRSSGSSSSYEQYF. The CDR3 region has the DNA TGTGCCAGCAGCTTGAGATCAAGCGGGAGTTCTAGCTCCTACGAGCAGTACTTC.

The chain combines TRBV28 with TRBJ2-7, with a tentative D call TRBD1 (5 bases). The germline gives CDR1 MDHEN, CDR2 SYDVKM. The CDR3 contains 14 residues. Trimming removed 3 bases at V and 2 bases at J, with 11 bases between. The DNA for the CDR3 is TGTGCCAGCAGTTTTCTACAGGCGCCCTACGAGCAGTACTTC. It is translated as CASSFLQAPYEQYF.

A few counts support this clone. V and J are TRBV18 and TRBJ2-2; D possibly corresponds to TRBD2 (6 bases). Germline CDR1 is KGHSH and CDR2 is LQKENI. V lost 3 bases to trimming and J lost 1 base, with 12 bases between them. The CDR3 has 16 amino acids. The CDR3 coding sequence is TGTGCCAGCTCACCTTTAGCGGATTTGAACACCGGGGAGCTGTTTTTT. Amino acid sequence: CASSPLADLNTGELFF.